The 8 T cell receptor beta chains reported below all come from one sample, sequenced in a study of blood T cell repertoires in COVID-19. Produced via immunoSEQ multiplex PCR; TCRdb's table is partial and in-frame only. The table has about 24,000 clones, around 86% seen once; the top ten hold more than 25%. The sequenced sample was peripheral blood. These receptors came from a woman between 65 and 79 years old with active COVID-19.

Regarding this clone: Germline and junction disagree at one end, which may indicate a read error. The rearrangement joins TRBV3-1 (or the pseudogene TRBV3-2) to TRBJ2-1; D tentatively fits TRBD1 or TRBD2 (5 bases each). This CDR3 comprises 15 residues. The germline CDR1 and CDR2 sequences are LGHDT and YNNKEL (reference sequence). The CDR3 protein is CASSKEGHDYNEQFF. CDR3 sequence (DNA): TGTGCCAGCAGCAAAGAGGGGCACGACTACAATGAGCAGTTCTTC.

The chain links TRBV7-3 to TRBJ2-3; no clear D. Per the germline V gene, CDR1 is SGHTA and CDR2 is FQGTGA. The V and J ends lost 4 bases and 1 base respectively, with 6 bases between them. This CDR3 region has 13 residues. This CDR3 is CASSSVRTDTQYF. The CDR3 DNA is TGTGCCAGCAGCTCCGTCCGCACAGATACGCAGTATTTT.

V and J are TRBV18 and TRBJ2-3; TRBD2 matches 9 bases. The CDR3 consists of 16 residues. CDR1 KGHSH and CDR2 LQKENI come from the germline V gene. J gave up 0 bases and V 0 bases, and 1 base lay outside the gene matches. The CDR3 coding sequence is TGTGCCAGCTCACCACCGGGACTAGCAAGCACAGATACGCAGTATTTT. Amino acids: CASSPPGLASTDTQYF.

The rearrangement joins TRBV5-6 to TRBJ2-1; 9 bases are a match to TRBD1. The CDR3 has 17 residues. Germline assignment: CDR1 SGHDT and CDR2 YYEEEE. J was trimmed by 2 bases and V by 6 bases; bases with no gene match: 12. The CDR3 nucleotides read TGTGCCAGCACCCCTAGTACAGGGGGCTCAGCCTACAATGAGCAGTTCTTC. Translating it yields CASTPSTGGSAYNEQFF.

A single count supports this clone. This chain links TRBV4-1 with TRBJ2-5, with 13 bases aligning to TRBD2. Germline CDR1 is MGHRA and CDR2 is YSYEKL. The CDR3 has 17 amino acids. V was clipped by 5 bases and J by 3 bases; unmatched bases: 9. CDR3 DNA sequence: TGCGCCAGCAGCAAGACTAGCGGGGGGCCTACCGAAGAGACCCAGTACTTC. Translating it yields CASSKTSGGPTEETQYF.

The chain uses TRBV7-8 and TRBJ1-2, with TRBD1 identical over 7 bases. J gave up 0 bases and V 5 bases, and 18 bases lay outside the gene matches. The CDR3 loop spans 19 amino acids. The germline gives CDR1 SGHVS, CDR2 FQNEAQ. CDR3 sequence: CASSPGRFRDRRPNYGYTF. CDR3 coding DNA: TGTGCCAGCAGCCCAGGACGCTTCCGGGACAGAAGGCCTAACTATGGCTACACCTTC.

This clone was detected once. This sequence joins TRBV15 and TRBJ1-5; a possible D gene is TRBD1 (5 bases). The V end lost 0 bases, the J end lost 7 bases, and 13 bases lay between the germline ends. Germline V CDR1 and CDR2: LNHNV, YYDKDF (reference sequence). CDR3 length: 15 residues. The CDR3 DNA reads as TGTGCCACCAGCAGAGATCGGAGGGGTGGCCAGCCCCAGCATTTT. Its protein product is CATSRDRRGGQPQHF. The complete variable domain, with remaining parts taken from reference TRBV15 and TRBJ1-5, reads DAMVIQNPRYQVTQFGKPVTLSCSQTLNHNVMYWYQQKSSQAPKLLFHYYDKDFNNEADTPDNFQSRRPNTSFCFLDIRSPGLGDTAMYLCATSRDRRGGQPQHFGDGTRLSIL.

The V call is TRBV5-4, the J call TRBJ2-1; 8 nucleotides agree with TRBD1. After removal of 4 bases from V and 9 bases from J, the junction contained 6 bases not matched to a gene. Germline V gives CDR1 SGHNT, CDR2 YYREEE (reference sequence). The CDR3 extends over 13 amino acids. The DNA of the CDR3 is TGTGCCAGCAGCACGCCCACAGGGGGTGAGCAGTTCTTC. As protein: CASSTPTGGEQFF.